This is a list of T cell receptor beta chains from one sample in a study of blood T cell repertoires in COVID-19. The method was immunoSEQ multiplex PCR; TCRdb's version includes in-frame clones alone and lacks a portion of them. Among about 76,000 clones listed, around 88% were seen once. The sequencing input was peripheral blood. Source of these receptors: a human donor in a cohort sampled during active COVID-19. The CDR3 runs from the conserved cysteine through the conserved F or W.

V gene: TRBV7-9; CDR3 length: 15; CDR3 protein: CASSLELAGSQTQYF
V gene: TRBV19; CDR3 length: 15; CDR3 protein: CASRGTGGILEPQHF
V gene: TRBV7-3; CDR3 length: 17; CDR3 protein: CASSTVSGRDERNEQFF
V gene: TRBV7-6; CDR3 length: 14; CDR3 protein: CASSFGTFQETQYF
V gene: TRBV5-4; CDR3 length: 15; CDR3 protein: CASRIPGTSSYEQYF
V gene: TRBV27; CDR3 length: 13; CDR3 protein: CASSRQGVDTQYF
V gene: TRBV3-1/TRBV3-2; CDR3 length: 15; CDR3 protein: CASSRDRVNTGEQYF
V gene: TRBV20-1; CDR3 length: 11; CDR3 protein: CSADRDYEQYF
V gene: TRBV10-3; CDR3 length: 14; CDR3 protein: CAISEPRGSGELFF
V gene: TRBV12-5; CDR3 length: 14; CDR3 protein: CASASTARNQPQHF
V gene: TRBV5-1; CDR3 length: 14; CDR3 protein: CASSFGGLNTEAFF
V gene: TRBV4-1; CDR3 length: 16; CDR3 protein: CASSQTGDSTNEKLFF
V gene: TRBV5-1; CDR3 length: 14; CDR3 protein: CASSLGSMNTEAFF
V gene: TRBV6-2/TRBV6-3; CDR3 length: 16; CDR3 protein: CASSYSPGQGSETQYF
V gene: TRBV28; CDR3 length: 13; CDR3 protein: CATGQGRDEKLFF
V gene: TRBV9; CDR3 length: 18; CDR3 protein: CASRGTSGGRTGAGELFF
V gene: TRBV28; CDR3 length: 15; CDR3 protein: CASSSRRRRGYGYTF
V gene: TRBV28; CDR3 length: 19; CDR3 protein: CASRRYWLRGRDGANVLTF
V gene: TRBV7-2; CDR3 length: 15; CDR3 protein: CASSLGSAGGDEAFF
V gene: TRBV3-1/TRBV3-2; CDR3 length: 16; CDR3 protein: CASSLHTSGGADTQYF
V gene: TRBV2; CDR3 length: 16; CDR3 protein: CASMRDRVYSNQPQHF
V gene: TRBV29-1; CDR3 length: 13; CDR3 protein: CSVLPQTHNEQFF
V gene: TRBV9; CDR3 length: 16; CDR3 protein: CASSVTFGQGDYGYTF
V gene: TRBV5-6; CDR3 length: 15; CDR3 protein: CASRVSGGYQETQYF
V gene: TRBV29-1; CDR3 length: 11; CDR3 protein: CSGGGDEKLFF
V gene: TRBV30; CDR3 length: 16; CDR3 protein: CAWSVGAGGLYNEQFF
V gene: TRBV3-1/TRBV3-2; CDR3 length: 15; CDR3 protein: CASSQPTRQGRGYTF
V gene: TRBV4-1; CDR3 length: 14; CDR3 protein: CASSQEQVSPELFF
V gene: TRBV5-1; CDR3 length: 16; CDR3 protein: CASSQQQGASRNEAFF
V gene: TRBV5-6; CDR3 length: 14; CDR3 protein: CASSLGGRNTEAFF
V gene: TRBV5-6; CDR3 length: 15; CDR3 protein: CASSSSEQGGYEQYF
V gene: TRBV7-9; CDR3 length: 13; CDR3 protein: CASSLQGGTEAFF
V gene: TRBV12-3/TRBV12-4; CDR3 length: 13; CDR3 protein: CASSLGGGTEQFF
V gene: TRBV9; CDR3 length: 13; CDR3 protein: CASSLLGTDTQYF
V gene: TRBV28; CDR3 length: 17; CDR3 protein: CASKGGDVDFFAEGYTF
V gene: TRBV15; CDR3 length: 16; CDR3 protein: CATSRGTEASTDTQYF
V gene: TRBV27; CDR3 length: 13; CDR3 protein: CASRDPTWAGYTF
V gene: TRBV10-3; CDR3 length: 14; CDR3 protein: CAISEAGGQETQYF
V gene: TRBV11-3; CDR3 length: 15; CDR3 protein: CASSLGEIAGYEQFF
V gene: TRBV5-1; CDR3 length: 15; CDR3 protein: CASSLGQGNTYEQYF
V gene: TRBV19; CDR3 length: 16; CDR3 protein: CASTPTGTAAKNIQYF
V gene: TRBV10-3; CDR3 length: 16; CDR3 protein: CAISLQGLNLANEQFF
V gene: TRBV7-2; CDR3 length: 14; CDR3 protein: CASSTNAAISPQHF
V gene: TRBV10-2; CDR3 length: 13; CDR3 protein: CATHAGTGGEQFF
V gene: TRBV2; CDR3 length: 12; CDR3 protein: CASNPYSYEQYF
V gene: TRBV4-3; CDR3 length: 16; CDR3 protein: CASSQEQGRNTGELFF
V gene: TRBV9; CDR3 length: 16; CDR3 protein: CASSERTSLSYNEQFF